The 27 T cell receptor beta chains below come from one sample, sequenced in a study of control samples from healthy donors and cancer patients. Libraries were prepared by immunoSEQ multiplex PCR; TCRdb keeps only in-frame clonotypes and omits some of them. The data contain 75,000 to 90,000 clones, approximately 90% of them seen just once; the ten biggest clones take up roughly 6.7%. The sequencing sample was made of blood. The receptors shown here come from a man aged 50 to 60 in good health.

This chain connects TRBV14 to TRBJ2-1; 7 nucleotides agree with TRBD1. V gave up 5 bases and J gave up 2 bases; unmatched junction bases: 3. This CDR3 is 14 amino acids long. CDR1 and CDR2 (germline): SGHDN, FVKESK. DNA for the CDR3: TGTGCCAGCAGCTCTCAGGGGGCCTACAATGAGCAGTTCTTC. It codes for CASSSQGAYNEQFF. The full variable domain, completed using reference TRBV14 and TRBJ2-1, is EAGVTQFPSHSVIEKGQTVTLRCDPISGHDNLYWYRRVMGKEIKFLLHFVKESKQDESGMPNNRFLAERTGGTYSTLKVQPAELEDSGVYFCASSSQGAYNEQFFGPGTRLTVL.

The chain employs TRBV25-1 and TRBJ2-1; D unclear. The CDR3 has 15 residues. The germline CDR1 and CDR2 sequences are MGHDK and SYGVNS. V was cut by 6 bases and J by 3 bases, with 15 bases left in between. CDR3 region: CASSDWGHGYNEQFF. CDR3 in DNA: TGTGCCAGCAGCGACTGGGGTCATGGCTACAATGAGCAGTTCTTC.

The rearrangement links TRBV18 to TRBJ2-7; 7 positions match TRBD1. The trim removed 8 bases at V and 6 bases at J, leaving 13 bases unmatched. Germline V gives CDR1 KGHSH, CDR2 LQKENI. The CDR3 consists of 14 residues. The CDR3, as DNA: TGTGCCAGCCGATCAGGACAAGGGGGCCGCGAGCAGTACTTC. Protein product: CASRSGQGGREQYF.

The V call is TRBV5-1, the J call TRBJ2-1; 11 positions match TRBD2. V trimming: 0 bases; J trimming: 8 bases; junction bases outside the gene matches: 7. This CDR3 is 16 amino acids long. Per the germline V gene, CDR1 is SGHRS and CDR2 is YFSETQ. The CDR3 spells CASSLAPSGGYDEQFF. CDR3 nucleotides: TGCGCCAGCAGCTTGGCGCCTAGCGGGGGGTACGATGAGCAGTTCTTC.

The CDR3, as DNA: TGTGCCAGCAGCTTGAAGGTGAAAGGTGAAGCTTTCTTT. Encoded protein: CASSLKVKGEAFF. The genes are TRBV12-3 or TRBV12-4 and TRBJ1-1; no reliable D call. The CDR3 sequence is 13 residues long. Trimming removed 6 bases at V and 7 bases at J, with 15 bases between.

This sequence joins TRBV6-5 and TRBJ1-1, with D unresolved. Germline lookup yields CDR1 MNHEY and CDR2 SVGAGI. The germline V and J ends were trimmed by 6 bases and 3 bases, with 11 bases remaining between them. The CDR3 contains 13 residues. Here the CDR3 DNA reads TGTGCCAGCAGCACTGGCGGGGACACTGAAGCTTTCTTT. Its protein product is CASSTGGDTEAFF.

The chain has TRBV7-9 and TRBJ1-6; D uncertain. Germline V lookup: CDR1 SEHNR, CDR2 FQNEAQ (reference sequence). V was pared by 5 bases and J by 10 bases, with 15 bases between. The CDR3 is made up of 14 amino acids. The CDR3, as DNA: TGTGCCAGCAGCCCTGAGCAACTGCGGTCACCCCTCCACTTT. Translating gives CASSPEQLRSPLHF.

The gene calls are TRBV7-3 and TRBJ2-3, with 11 bases aligning to TRBD2. The CDR3 is 16 residues long. With 5 bases clipped from V and 4 bases from J, the junction kept 8 bases outside the gene matches. Germline V gene data show CDR1 as SGHTA and CDR2 as FQGTGA. CDR3 sequence: CASSEEGSGGADTQYF. Written as DNA, the CDR3 is TGTGCCAGCAGCGAGGAAGGTAGCGGGGGGGCAGATACGCAGTATTTT.

The chain links TRBV6-5 to TRBJ1-3, with D perhaps TRBD1 (6 bases). Trimming removed 6 bases from V and 1 base from J, with 13 bases in between. CDR3 length equals 15 residues. Germline assignment: CDR1 MNHEY and CDR2 SVGAGI. The CDR3 DNA reads as TGTGCCAGCAGACGCTCCAGGGGATCTGGAAACACCATATATTTT. Its translation: CASRRSRGSGNTIYF.

V usage is TRBV7-9 and J usage is TRBJ2-3; 7 bases match TRBD1. This CDR3 has 14 residues. Trimming took 5 bases from V and 4 from J; bases not matched to a gene: 6. From germline, CDR1 is SEHNR and CDR2 FQNEAQ (reference sequence). The CDR3 sequence is CASSPGQVADTQYF. As DNA, the CDR3 is TGTGCCAGCAGCCCAGGACAGGTCGCAGATACGCAGTATTTT. The whole variable domain, filled in from reference TRBV7-9 and TRBJ2-3, reads DTGVSQNPRHKITKRGQNVTFRCDPISEHNRLYWYRQTLGQGPEFLTYFQNEAQLEKSRLLSDRFSAERPKGSFSTLEIQRTEQGDSAMYLCASSPGQVADTQYFGPGTRLTVL.

This chain joins TRBV30 and TRBJ2-4; D assignment may be TRBD1 or TRBD2 (6 bases each). Germline-derived CDR1 and CDR2 are GTSNPN and SVGIG (reference sequence). The CDR3 extends over 13 amino acids. V was pared by 3 bases and J by 6 bases, with 12 bases between. CDR3 in amino acids: CAWSGEGGNIQYF. The CDR3 DNA sequence: TGTGCCTGGAGCGGAGAGGGGGGAAACATTCAGTACTTC.

V gene TRBV3-1 (or the pseudogene TRBV3-2) combines with J gene TRBJ2-3; 12 bases line up with TRBD2. This CDR3 is 16 amino acids long. The V and J ends lost 2 bases and 0 bases, in that order; junction bases with no gene match: 0. Germline assignment: CDR1 LGHDT and CDR2 YNNKEL (reference sequence). CDR3 nucleotides: TGTGCCAGCAGCCAACTAGCGGGGGGGAGCACAGATACGCAGTATTTT. Its translation is CASSQLAGGSTDTQYF.

This rearrangement joins TRBV5-4 to TRBJ1-2; perhaps TRBD1 as D (6 bases). Trimming shortened V by 0 bases and J by 3 bases, and 15 bases separated the two germline ends. The CDR3 has 16 residues. Germline V CDR1 and CDR2: SGHNT, YYREEE (reference sequence). The CDR3 coding sequence is TGTGCCAGCAGCTTGGCCGGGGGGCCGGGGGACTATGGCTACACCTTC. Its translation: CASSLAGGPGDYGYTF.

The V call is TRBV30, the J call TRBJ1-1; D may be TRBD1 (5 bases). This CDR3 is 12 amino acids long. The V gene's germline CDR1 is GTSNPN and CDR2 SVGIG (reference sequence). Trimming cost V 4 bases and J 1 base, with 7 bases left between them. CDR3 coding DNA: TGTGCCTGGATACAGGCGAACACTGAAGCTTTCTTT. Translated, it gives CAWIQANTEAFF.

V is TRBV29-1 and J is TRBJ2-1, with 9 bases matching TRBD1. This CDR3 spans 15 amino acids. Germline V gene sequence: CDR1 SQVTM, CDR2 ANQGSEA. The V segment lost 3 bases and the J segment 4 bases; nucleotides outside the gene matches: 7. The CDR3 is CSVEGDRGGYNEQFF. DNA for the CDR3: TGCAGCGTTGAGGGTGACAGGGGGGGATACAATGAGCAGTTCTTC.

V usage is TRBV7-8 and J usage is TRBJ2-3; the D is unclear. The length of the CDR3 is 12 residues. Germline CDR1 SGHVS, CDR2 FQNEAQ. Deletions cut 5 bases from V and 6 bases from J, with 9 bases between. The CDR3 is CASSPDVDTQYF. In nucleotides, the CDR3 is TGTGCCAGCAGCCCAGACGTGGATACGCAGTATTTT.

The chain employs TRBV5-5 and TRBJ1-5; D gene unclear. The germline gives CDR1 SGHKS, CDR2 YYEKEE (reference sequence). The CDR3 extends over 15 amino acids. V was clipped by 4 bases and J by 0 bases, with 11 bases between them. CDR3: CASSPGMGSNQPQHF. As DNA, the CDR3 is TGTGCCAGCAGCCCCGGGATGGGTAGCAATCAGCCCCAGCATTTT. The complete variable domain, with remaining parts taken from reference TRBV5-5 and TRBJ1-5, reads DAGVTQSPTHLIKTRGQQVTLRCSPISGHKSVSWYQQVLGQGPQFIFQYYEKEERGRGNFPDRFSARQFPNYSSELNVNALLLGDSALYLCASSPGMGSNQPQHFGDGTRLSIL.

CDR3: CASVQGAGETQYF. DNA for the CDR3: TGTGCCAGCGTACAGGGGGCGGGGGAGACCCAGTACTTC. The V call is TRBV2, the J call TRBJ2-5; TRBD1 matches 9 bases. Germline CDR1 is SNHLY and CDR2 is FYNNEI. This CDR3 is 13 amino acids long. The V gene end was trimmed by 8 bases and the J gene end by 5 bases; junction bases not matched to a gene: 6.

The CDR3 DNA reads TGTGCCAGCAGCTTCCAGGGGCAAATTAAGGGCGATACGCAGTATTTT. This encodes CASSFQGQIKGDTQYF. The chain employs TRBV7-2 and TRBJ2-3; perhaps TRBD1 as D (6 bases). V lost 3 bases and J lost 6, with 19 bases in between. CDR3 size: 16 residues. CDR1 SGHTA and CDR2 FQGNSA come from the germline V gene.

The rearrangement links TRBV11-3 to TRBJ2-7, with 10 nucleotides matching TRBD1. V shed 4 bases and J 5 bases; nucleotides not matched to a gene: 5. This CDR3 is 14 amino acids long. Germline CDR1 and CDR2: SGHNT and YENEEA. The CDR3 region is CASSSGQGINEQYF. CDR3 DNA sequence: TGTGCCAGCAGCTCGGGACAGGGGATCAACGAGCAGTACTTC.

The J gene is TRBJ1-1, the V gene TRBV29-1; D perhaps matches TRBD1 (5 bases). The CDR3 length is 13 residues. V was clipped by 6 bases and J by 0 bases, with 11 bases between them. Germline-derived CDR1 and CDR2 are SQVTM and ANQGSEA. The CDR3 here is CSVQGRMNTEAFF. The CDR3 DNA is TGCAGCGTCCAGGGTAGGATGAACACTGAAGCTTTCTTT. Drawing the rest from reference TRBV29-1 and TRBJ1-1, the complete variable domain is SAVISQKPSRDICQRGTSLTIQCQVDSQVTMMFWYRQQPGQSLTLIATANQGSEATYESGFVIDKFPISRPNLTFSTLTVSNMSPEDSSIYLCSVQGRMNTEAFFGQGTRLTVV.

Comment on this clone: The same CDR3 also results from other DNA sequences found in this sample. The rearrangement links TRBV18 to TRBJ1-2; 7 bases line up with TRBD1. The V and J ends lost 3 bases and 3 bases, in that order; junction bases with no gene match: 1. The V gene's germline CDR1 is KGHSH and CDR2 LQKENI. The CDR3 has 13 amino acids. The CDR3 sequence is CASSPGTDYGYTF. The CDR3 DNA reads as TGTGCCAGCTCACCGGGGACAGACTATGGCTACACCTTC.

The CDR3 DNA sequence: TGTGCCAGCAGCGACCGGACAGGGCAAGACTATGGCTACACCTTC. Translation: CASSDRTGQDYGYTF. The chain couples TRBV5-4 to TRBJ1-2; TRBD1 aligns across 8 bases. The trim removed 4 bases at V and 3 bases at J, leaving 8 bases unmatched. Germline loops: CDR1 SGHNT, CDR2 YYREEE (reference sequence). The CDR3 runs 15 residues.

The chain has TRBV30 and TRBJ2-7; 9 bases are a match to TRBD1. From germline, CDR1 is GTSNPN and CDR2 SVGIG (reference sequence). J was trimmed by 6 bases and V by 3 bases; bases with no gene match: 12. There are 15 residues in the CDR3. The CDR3 spells CAWSTTGTGYLEQYF. DNA for the CDR3: TGTGCCTGGAGCACTACCGGGACAGGGTACCTCGAGCAGTACTTC. The full variable domain, completed using reference TRBV30 and TRBJ2-7, is SQTIHQWPATLVQPVGSPLSLECTVEGTSNPNLYWYRQAAGRGLQLLFYSVGIGQISSEVPQNLSASRPQDRQFILSSKKLLLSDSGFYLCAWSTTGTGYLEQYFGPGTRLTVT.

The rearrangement joins TRBV5-4 to TRBJ2-1, with D possibly matching TRBD2 (6 bases). This CDR3 comprises 15 residues. Trimming took 5 bases from V and 2 from J, leaving 14 bases between them. Germline lookup yields CDR1 SGHNT and CDR2 YYREEE (reference sequence). The CDR3 DNA reads as TGTGCCAGCAGGCCCGGGACTTACGCCTACAATGAGCAGTTCTTC. The encoded protein is CASRPGTYAYNEQFF.

The V call is TRBV19, the J call TRBJ2-5, with TRBD1 matching over 7 bases. The junction had 3 bases not matched to a gene; V was cut back by 4 bases and J by 4 bases. The CDR3 loop spans 13 amino acids. Germline V gene data show CDR1 as LNHDA and CDR2 as SQIVND (reference sequence). CDR3: CASSRRQGETQYF. CDR3 in DNA: TGTGCCAGTAGTAGACGACAGGGAGAGACCCAGTACTTC.

This chain uses TRBV30 with TRBJ1-2; D might be TRBD1 (6 bases). The CDR3 is made up of 14 amino acids. Germline CDR1 reads GTSNPN; CDR2 reads SVGIG (reference sequence). V lost 2 bases and J lost 5, with 15 bases in between. Written as DNA, the CDR3 is TGTGCCTGGAGTATCAAGGGGGTAGGGTATGGCTACACCTTC. The encoded protein is CAWSIKGVGYGYTF.